The 24 T cell receptor beta chains below were found in one sample sequenced in a study of blood T cell repertoires in COVID-19. Sequenced by immunoSEQ multiplex PCR; TCRdb stores in-frame clones only, minus some. The top ten hold more than 9% of the sample, which has about 120,000 clones, roughly 79% seen once. The sample was peripheral blood. These receptors originate from a human donor in a cohort sampled during active COVID-19.

V and J are TRBV28 and TRBJ2-3; D ambiguous. Per germline, CDR1 MDHEN and CDR2 SYDVKM. The ends were cut back, 3 bases at V and 2 bases at J, with 15 bases in the middle. This CDR3 region has 16 residues. DNA of the CDR3: TGTGCCAGCAGTTTGACAAATAGTTTATTCACAGATACGCAGTATTTT. Residues: CASSLTNSLFTDTQYF.

This clone was found many times. This chain joins TRBV27 and TRBJ1-5, with 7 bases that match TRBD1. J was trimmed by 0 bases and V by 8 bases; bases with no gene match: 16. Germline V gene data show CDR1 as MNHEY and CDR2 as SMNVEV (reference sequence). The CDR3 is 18 residues long. The DNA of the CDR3 is TGTGCCAGCGTTGATTTGAAGACGGGACAGCTTAGCAATCAGCCCCAGCATTTT. Its protein is CASVDLKTGQLSNQPQHF.

The chain combines TRBV30 with TRBJ2-2; D is perhaps TRBD2 (6 bases). Germline V gene data show CDR1 as GTSNPN and CDR2 as SVGIG (reference sequence). The CDR3 contains 15 residues. Trimming pared 7 bases from V and 1 base from J, leaving 16 bases between. CDR3 amino acids: CASFLRDWNTGELFF. The CDR3 nucleotides are TGTGCCTCCTTCCTCCGGGACTGGAACACCGGGGAGCTGTTTTTT.

This chain joins TRBV18 and TRBJ1-1; 7 bases match TRBD1. The CDR3 length is 15 residues. The germline CDR1 and CDR2 sequences are KGHSH and LQKENI. V lost 4 bases to trimming and J lost 1 base; unmatched junction nucleotides: 6. The CDR3 nucleotides are TGTGCCAGCTCACAATCGGGACAGAGGAACACTGAAGCTTTCTTT. Its protein product is CASSQSGQRNTEAFF.

The V gene is TRBV4-1, the J gene TRBJ1-3; D is unclear. The CDR3 totals 16 residues. The V gene lost 2 bases and the J gene lost 1 base, with 12 bases spanning the gap. The germline CDR1 and CDR2 sequences are MGHRA and YSYEKL. CDR3 DNA: TGCGCCAGCAGCCAAACCGGGGTTTCTTCTGGAAACACCATATATTTT. It codes for CASSQTGVSSGNTIYF.

This clone has at least ten counts. In DNA, the CDR3 is TGTGCCAGCAGTCTCAGACAGGGGCCAACCTACGAGCAGTACTTC. Translation: CASSLRQGPTYEQYF. The V and J genes are TRBV27 and TRBJ2-7; 8 bases align to TRBD1. CDR3 length: 15 residues. Germline CDR1 reads MNHEY; CDR2 reads SMNVEV (reference sequence). With 5 bases clipped from V and 2 bases from J, the junction kept 8 bases outside the gene matches.

The rearrangement uses TRBV6-5 and TRBJ1-2, with 7 bases aligning to TRBD1. The CDR3 contains 16 residues. V lost 2 bases and J lost 4; bases outside the gene matches: 10. Per the germline V gene, CDR1 is MNHEY and CDR2 is SVGAGI. CDR3 coding DNA: TGTGCCAGCAGTTACAGGGGGCCAAGTTTAGCCTATGGCTACACCTTC. Translating it yields CASSYRGPSLAYGYTF.

This chain connects TRBV6-6 to TRBJ2-1, with 9 bases lining up with TRBD1. With 6 bases clipped from V and 7 bases from J, the junction kept 10 bases outside the gene matches. This CDR3 spans 15 amino acids. From germline, CDR1 is MNHNY and CDR2 SVGAGI (reference sequence). DNA of the CDR3: TGTGCCAGCAGGATCCGGGACAGGGAGGGGAATGAGCAGTTCTTC. Amino acids: CASRIRDREGNEQFF.

The genes are TRBV7-2 and TRBJ2-7, with 7 nucleotides matching TRBD1. From germline, CDR1 is SGHTA and CDR2 FQGNSA. V lost 4 bases to trimming and J lost 3 bases; unmatched junction nucleotides: 6. The CDR3 covers 14 residues. Here the CDR3 reads CASSSRQGSYEQYF. CDR3 bases: TGTGCCAGCAGCTCACGACAGGGAAGCTACGAGCAGTACTTC.

This clone was counted only a few times. The chain combines TRBV11-2 with TRBJ1-4, with 10 nucleotides matching TRBD1. The CDR3 is made up of 14 amino acids. V dropped 8 bases and J dropped 8; count of bases not matched to a gene: 8. Germline V gene data show CDR1 as SGHAT and CDR2 as FQNNGV. The CDR3 loop reads CASGRDRGNEKLFF. CDR3 bases: TGTGCCAGCGGTCGGGACAGGGGAAACGAAAAACTGTTTTTT.

This chain joins TRBV19 and TRBJ2-5; TRBD1 matches at 8 bases. The J segment lost 2 bases and the V segment lost 6 bases, leaving 8 bases of the junction unmatched. This CDR3 is built from 15 residues. Germline assignment: CDR1 LNHDA and CDR2 SQIVND (reference sequence). This chain's CDR3 is CASSYLTGGQETQYF. The CDR3 DNA reads as TGTGCCAGTAGCTACTTAACAGGGGGGCAAGAGACCCAGTACTTC.

This clone was observed a few times. This chain uses TRBV27 with TRBJ2-7; TRBD1 might be the D (6 bases). Germline values: CDR1 MNHEY, CDR2 SMNVEV (reference sequence). Trimming removed 5 bases from V and 1 base from J, with 12 bases in between. This CDR3 has 14 amino acids. CDR3 residues: CASSNRGQSYEQYF. As DNA, the CDR3 is TGTGCCAGCAGTAATCGTGGACAGTCCTACGAGCAGTACTTC.

The rearrangement links TRBV29-1 to TRBJ2-1; 16 nucleotides match TRBD2. The CDR3 has 14 amino acids. V shed 7 bases and J 6 bases; nucleotides not matched to a gene: 3. Germline lookup yields CDR1 SQVTM and CDR2 ANQGSEA. The CDR3 DNA reads TGCAGCGGGGGACTAGCGGGAGGGACCAATGAGCAGTTCTTC. It is translated as CSGGLAGGTNEQFF.

The J gene is TRBJ2-7, the V gene TRBV9; 14 bases map to TRBD2. The CDR3 totals 16 residues. Germline loops: CDR1 SGDLS, CDR2 YYNGEE. The trim removed 3 bases at V and 2 bases at J, leaving 4 bases unmatched. The CDR3, as DNA: TGTGCCAGCAGCGAGGGGGGACTAGCGGGGGCCTACGAGCAGTACTTC. It encodes CASSEGGLAGAYEQYF.

In its sample, this clone was seen a few times. The chain couples TRBV18 to TRBJ1-1, with 11 positions matching TRBD1. There are 17 residues in the CDR3. Germline V gives CDR1 KGHSH, CDR2 LQKENI. Trimming took 6 bases from V and 5 from J; bases not matched to a gene: 14. In nucleotides, the CDR3 is TGTGCCAGCTCCCCCAGTGCCGGGACAGGGGGAGGTACTGAAGCTTTCTTT. This encodes CASSPSAGTGGGTEAFF.

The chain is built from TRBV5-1 and TRBJ2-7; maybe TRBD2 (5 bases). Germline lookup yields CDR1 SGHRS and CDR2 YFSETQ. V was shortened by 6 bases and J by 8 bases, with 21 bases between the two germline ends. This CDR3 comprises 14 residues. In DNA form, the CDR3 reads TGCGCCAGCACCGGGATGGGCGAGCCCTTGAAGCAGTACTTC. It encodes CASTGMGEPLKQYF.

The chain uses TRBV7-9 and TRBJ1-2; 7 nucleotides line up with TRBD1. The CDR3 loop spans 14 amino acids. Germline-derived CDR1 and CDR2 are SEHNR and FQNEAQ (reference sequence). V shed 7 bases and J 2 bases; nucleotides not matched to a gene: 7. CDR3 nucleotide sequence: TGTGCCAGCAACCCGGGACAGAGAAACTATGGCTACACCTTC. It encodes CASNPGQRNYGYTF.

The chain carries TRBV5-1 and TRBJ1-6; 11 bases line up with TRBD1. Germline CDR1 SGHRS, CDR2 YFSETQ. The CDR3 has 15 residues. V was clipped by 4 bases and J by 8 bases; unmatched bases: 5. CDR3 sequence: CASSVRTGGDSPLHF. The CDR3 DNA reads TGCGCCAGCAGCGTCCGGACAGGGGGCGATTCACCCCTCCACTTT.

The chain is built from TRBV11-2 and TRBJ2-7, with 8 bases aligning to TRBD2. This CDR3 is built from 17 residues. The trim removed 2 bases at V and 1 base at J, leaving 10 bases unmatched. Looked up from germline, CDR1 is SGHAT and CDR2 is FQNNGV. CDR3 loop: CASSLKRLAGGSYEQYF. CDR3 bases: TGTGCCAGCAGCTTAAAAAGGCTCGCGGGGGGATCCTACGAGCAGTACTTC.

This chain uses TRBV19 with TRBJ1-1; D remains unclear. The germline CDR1 and CDR2 sequences are LNHDA and SQIVND (reference sequence). Trimming cost V 10 bases and J 0 bases, with 12 bases left between them. The CDR3 is 13 residues long. CDR3 region: CATKKLVNTEAFF. The CDR3 DNA reads TGTGCCACCAAGAAACTGGTGAACACTGAAGCTTTCTTT.

The chain is built from TRBV24-1 and TRBJ2-1; D remains unclear. Trimming left V 3 bases short and J 4 bases short, with 9 bases between. The CDR3 spans 14 residues. The germline CDR1 and CDR2 sequences are KGHDR and SFDVKD. CDR3 in DNA: TGTGCCACCAGTGATCCCCGCGGTTACAATGAGCAGTTCTTC. It is translated as CATSDPRGYNEQFF.

The CDR3 loop is CSVEDLKAGGDYNEQFF. The CDR3 bases are TGCAGCGTTGAAGATCTTAAGGCGGGAGGGGACTACAATGAGCAGTTCTTC. The chain employs TRBV29-1 and TRBJ2-1, with 9 bases identical to TRBD2. CDR1 is SQVTM and CDR2 is ANQGSEA in the germline V gene. The ends lost 0 bases at V and 3 bases at J; junction bases unmatched: 9. CDR3 size: 17 residues.

This clone was detected only once. The chain is built from TRBV9 and TRBJ2-1; 13 bases are shared with TRBD2. Germline CDR1 is SGDLS and CDR2 is YYNGEE. The J segment lost 10 bases and the V segment lost 0 bases, leaving 4 bases of the junction unmatched. This CDR3 comprises 15 residues. This chain's CDR3 is CASSVAQGLAGEQFF. CDR3 sequence (DNA): TGTGCCAGCAGCGTAGCGCAGGGACTAGCGGGGGAGCAGTTCTTC.

This chain joins TRBV7-2 and TRBJ2-7; weak D call: TRBD2 (5 bases). CDR1 SGHTA and CDR2 FQGNSA come from the germline V gene. The V and J ends lost 6 bases and 2 bases respectively, with 17 bases between them. The CDR3 length is 15 residues. The CDR3 region has the DNA TGTGCCAGCAGTTCCCCCCGTGGTAGCGCCTACGAGCAGTACTTC. Translated, it gives CASSSPRGSAYEQYF. Filled out from reference TRBV7-2 and TRBJ2-7, the complete variable domain reads GAGVSQSPSNKVTEKGKDVELRCDPISGHTALYWYRQSLGQGLEFLIYFQGNSAPDKSGLPSDRFSAERTGGSVSTLTIQRTQQEDSAVYLCASSSPRGSAYEQYFGPGTRLTVT.